The rows below give T cell receptor beta chains drawn from one sample of a study of T cell changes during pregnancy in multiple sclerosis. TCRdb's table, derived via immunoSEQ multiplex PCR, lists solely in-frame clones and lacks some. In the table there are about 44,000 clones, roughly 92% of which are singletons. Specimen: CD4+ T cells from peripheral blood mononuclear cells, collected in the first trimester of pregnancy. The receptors were gathered from a female donor with multiple sclerosis, enrolled in a pregnancy study. Both conserved end residues are part of each CDR3. A D gene is named only where the DNA matches it firmly. A row's size may be missing; if present it is once, few, many or a size class.

cdr3_length: 14
j_call: TRBJ1-4
d_call: -
clone_size: -
v_call: TRBV2
cdr3_aa: CATRERETNEKLFF
cdr3_nt: TGTGCCACACGGGAGCGGGAAACTAATGAAAAACTGTTTTTT

cdr3_length: 15
j_call: TRBJ1-5
d_call: -
clone_size: once
v_call: TRBV19
cdr3_aa: CASTPDGGPNQPQHF
cdr3_nt: TGTGCCAGTACCCCTGACGGGGGACCCAATCAGCCCCAGCATTTT

cdr3_length: 16
j_call: TRBJ1-1
d_call: TRBD1
clone_size: -
v_call: TRBV28
cdr3_aa: CAILPPGQGWGTEAFF
cdr3_nt: TGTGCCATCCTCCCCCCGGGACAGGGCTGGGGTACTGAAGCTTTCTTT

cdr3_length: 14
j_call: TRBJ2-7
d_call: TRBD2
clone_size: -
v_call: TRBV19
cdr3_aa: CASSRVAGTYEQYF
cdr3_nt: TGTGCCAGTAGTAGGGTAGCGGGAACCTACGAGCAGTACTTC

cdr3_length: 15
j_call: TRBJ1-3
d_call: -
clone_size: once
v_call: TRBV28
cdr3_aa: CASSSPTVSGNTIYF
cdr3_nt: TGTGCCAGCAGTTCCCCGACAGTCTCTGGAAACACCATATATTTT

cdr3_length: 18
j_call: TRBJ2-7
d_call: TRBD2
clone_size: -
v_call: TRBV7-2
cdr3_aa: CASSLARGSGVSSYEQYF
cdr3_nt: TGTGCCAGCAGCTTAGCCCGGGGGAGCGGGGTTAGCTCCTACGAGCAGTACTTC

cdr3_length: 12
j_call: TRBJ2-1
d_call: -
clone_size: -
v_call: TRBV5-4
cdr3_aa: CASSTLVSPKFF
cdr3_nt: TGTGCCAGCAGCACACTAGTTTCGCCCAAGTTCTTC

cdr3_length: 13
j_call: TRBJ1-5
d_call: TRBD1
clone_size: -
v_call: TRBV6-1
cdr3_aa: CASSGTGYQPQHF
cdr3_nt: TGTGCCAGCAGTGGGACAGGCTATCAGCCCCAGCATTTT

cdr3_length: 13
j_call: TRBJ2-7
d_call: TRBD2
clone_size: -
v_call: TRBV7-3
cdr3_aa: CASSPAGGGEQYF
cdr3_nt: TGTGCCAGCAGCCCGGCGGGAGGGGGTGAGCAGTACTTC

cdr3_length: 19
j_call: TRBJ2-1
d_call: TRBD2
clone_size: -
v_call: TRBV18
cdr3_aa: CASSLRMPSAGVIQWEQFF
cdr3_nt: TGTGCCAGCTCACTCCGTATGCCATCAGCGGGGGTTATACAATGGGAGCAGTTCTTC

cdr3_length: 17
j_call: TRBJ2-5
d_call: -
clone_size: -
v_call: TRBV2
cdr3_aa: CASSDLNLAGRQETQYF
cdr3_nt: TGTGCCAGCAGTGATTTAAATTTGGCTGGTCGCCAAGAGACCCAGTACTTC

cdr3_length: 13
j_call: TRBJ2-1
d_call: -
clone_size: -
v_call: TRBV6-6
cdr3_aa: CASNQGPLYEQFF
cdr3_nt: TGTGCCAGCAACCAGGGTCCTTTATATGAGCAGTTCTTC

cdr3_length: 14
j_call: TRBJ2-1
d_call: TRBD1
clone_size: once
v_call: TRBV6-5
cdr3_aa: CASFRDRATGEQFF
cdr3_nt: TGTGCCAGCTTCCGGGACAGGGCGACCGGTGAGCAGTTCTTC

cdr3_length: 14
j_call: TRBJ2-1
d_call: -
clone_size: -
v_call: TRBV6-6
cdr3_aa: CASTKPGAPSEQFF
cdr3_nt: TGTGCCAGCACCAAACCGGGTGCCCCCTCGGAGCAGTTCTTC

cdr3_length: 13
j_call: TRBJ1-2
d_call: TRBD1
clone_size: -
v_call: TRBV29-1
cdr3_aa: CSVESRDRYGYTF
cdr3_nt: TGCAGCGTCGAAAGCCGGGACAGATATGGCTACACCTTC

cdr3_length: 14
j_call: TRBJ2-7
d_call: TRBD1
clone_size: -
v_call: TRBV7-9
cdr3_aa: CASSPGQGHGEQYF
cdr3_nt: TGTGCCAGCAGCCCGGGACAGGGTCATGGCGAGCAGTACTTC

cdr3_length: 14
j_call: TRBJ1-1
d_call: -
clone_size: once
v_call: TRBV27
cdr3_aa: CASSWGRVNTEAFF
cdr3_nt: TGTGCCAGCAGTTGGGGGCGAGTAAACACTGAAGCTTTCTTT

cdr3_length: 15
j_call: TRBJ2-2
d_call: TRBD2
clone_size: -
v_call: TRBV5-1
cdr3_aa: CASSLSGIGTGELFF
cdr3_nt: TGCGCCAGCAGTCTGAGCGGGATCGGTACCGGGGAGCTGTTTTTT

cdr3_length: 19
j_call: TRBJ2-2
d_call: TRBD2
clone_size: -
v_call: TRBV4-1
cdr3_aa: CASSHPATSGRWGTGELFF
cdr3_nt: TGCGCCAGCAGCCATCCCGCTACTAGCGGGAGGTGGGGCACCGGGGAGCTGTTTTTT

cdr3_length: 12
j_call: TRBJ1-2
d_call: TRBD1
clone_size: -
v_call: TRBV29-1
cdr3_aa: CSVEEGGQGNTF
cdr3_nt: TGCAGCGTTGAAGAGGGGGGACAGGGGAACACCTTC